The 2 T cell receptor beta chains reported below all come from one sample, sequenced in a study of shared clonotypes between healthy human individuals. Clones were sequenced by immunoSEQ multiplex PCR, and TCRdb holds only the in-frame ones, with some missing. This sample has some 2.1 million clones; just under 95% occur once, and the top ten carry 0.9% to 1.3%. Naive CD8 cells were CD45RO-negative, positively selected for CCR7, excluding terminally differentiated effector memory CD45RA+ cells. Sequencing was carried out using naive CD8+ T cells sorted from blood. The receptor set was obtained from a man aged 18 to 30 in good health.

The V gene is TRBV7-6, the J gene TRBJ2-1; 11 bases map to TRBD2. The V segment lost 3 bases and the J segment 2 bases; nucleotides outside the gene matches: 0. The CDR3 sequence is 15 residues long. Germline CDR1 is SGHVS and CDR2 is FNYEAQ. The DNA for the CDR3 is TGTGCCAGCAGCTTGACTAGCGGGACCTACAATGAGCAGTTCTTC. This codes for CASSLTSGTYNEQFF.

The DNA for the CDR3 is TGTGCCATCAGTGAACCCGACAGCCAAGAGACCCAGTACTTC. Translated, it gives CAISEPDSQETQYF. The V call is TRBV10-3, the J call TRBJ2-5; D perhaps matches TRBD1 (5 bases). Trimming pared 3 bases from V and 1 base from J, leaving 9 bases between. The CDR3 has 14 amino acids. In germline, CDR1 is ENHRY, CDR2 SYGVKD.